This entry describes one T cell receptor (beta chain). The antigen is unknown. This sample is drawn from a study of beta chain features in type 1 diabetes. Study observations and caveats: People with Type 1 diabetes carried modestly yet significantly shorter TCRB CDR3s in all four CD4+ subsets.

Sequencing targeted expressed TCRB transcripts, as all isolated RNA had been reverse transcribed. Sequencing was performed with immunoSEQ multiplex PCR; in TCRdb, only in-frame clones are kept and a portion is missing. The sample lists around 260,000 clones; 20% were seen once. V was shortened by 2 bases and J by 2 bases, with 13 bases between the two germline ends. This CDR3 comprises 16 residues. CDR1 and CDR2 from the germline V gene are MNHEY and SVGAGI. Every sorted population was more than 95% pure. What was sequenced was naive CD4+ T cells from blood. The chain has TRBV6-5 and TRBJ2-1; D gene ambiguous. The receptor comes from a middle-aged woman with type 1 diabetes. In DNA, the CDR3 is TGTGCCAGCAGTTACCGCCCTGATTCAGCCTACAATGAGCAGTTCTTC. It is translated as CASSYRPDSAYNEQFF.